The 25 T cell receptor beta chains below all came from one sample that was sequenced in a study of shared clonotypes between healthy human individuals. Method: immunoSEQ multiplex PCR; TCRdb's copy keeps in-frame clones and lacks some. The data show 2 million to 2.5 million clones, with more than 85% seen just once and about 0.37% held by the top ten. The sample consisted of naive CD4+ T cells from PBMCs. The subset: CD45RA+ positively selected. These receptor sequences come from a man younger than 30 in good health. Some clones in this sample may be carry-over from other donors' samples.

This rearrangement joins TRBV7-9 to TRBJ2-3; TRBD2 aligns across 13 bases. J was trimmed by 4 bases and V by 4 bases; bases with no gene match: 8. Germline V gives CDR1 SEHNR, CDR2 FQNEAQ (reference sequence). The length of the CDR3 is 17 residues. CDR3 residues: CASSSGLAGSGSDTQYF. Here the CDR3 DNA reads TGTGCCAGCAGCTCGGGACTAGCGGGAAGTGGGTCAGATACGCAGTATTTT.

This chain links TRBV2 with TRBJ2-5, with 13 positions matching TRBD2. The CDR3 consists of 16 residues. V gave up 7 bases and J gave up 1 base; unmatched junction bases: 6. Germline lookup yields CDR1 SNHLY and CDR2 FYNNEI. The CDR3 DNA follows: TGTGCCAGCACGTTGGGACTAGCGGGAACCCAAGAGACCCAGTACTTC. Translating gives CASTLGLAGTQETQYF.

The gene calls are TRBV7-9 and TRBJ2-7; D possibly uses TRBD1 or TRBD2 (5 bases each). CDR3 length: 18 residues. CDR1 and CDR2 from the germline V gene are SEHNR and FQNEAQ (reference sequence). V was trimmed by 1 base and J by 0 bases, leaving 19 bases between them. In DNA form, the CDR3 reads TGTGCCAGCAGCTTAGTCGCTTTTTGGGGGTCTAGCTCCTACGAGCAGTACTTC. Its translation is CASSLVAFWGSSSYEQYF.

The CDR3 region is CASSGRGNNEQFF. The DNA for the CDR3 is TGTGCCAGCAGTGGGCGGGGAAACAATGAGCAGTTCTTC. The rearrangement uses TRBV6-1 and TRBJ2-1; D possibly corresponds to TRBD2 (6 bases). From germline, CDR1 is MNHNS and CDR2 SASEGT. The CDR3 covers 13 residues. Trimming took off 4 bases at V and 5 bases at J, with 9 bases between the two ends.

The genes are TRBV29-1 and TRBJ2-5, with D perhaps matching TRBD2 (5 bases). The CDR3 is 13 residues long. Trimming took off 7 bases at V and 5 bases at J, with 17 bases between the two ends. Per the germline V gene, CDR1 is SQVTM and CDR2 is ANQGSEA. CDR3 DNA: TGCAGCGCAACGGACGTACCGGGGGAGACCCAGTACTTC. Its protein product is CSATDVPGETQYF.

For this clone: Within the sample, other DNA sequences also encode this same CDR3. V gene TRBV27 combines with J gene TRBJ2-3; D gene ambiguous. The germline V and J ends were trimmed by 5 bases and 1 base, with 10 bases remaining between them. This CDR3 region has 14 residues. Germline CDR1 is MNHEY and CDR2 is SMNVEV (reference sequence). CDR3 in amino acids: CASSLRRGTDTQYF. DNA of the CDR3: TGTGCCAGCAGTCTCCGACGGGGCACAGATACGCAGTATTTT.

V gene TRBV28 combines with J gene TRBJ2-7, with 8 nucleotides matching TRBD1. The CDR3 consists of 17 residues. From germline, CDR1 is MDHEN and CDR2 SYDVKM. V lost 6 bases to trimming and J lost 1 base; unmatched junction nucleotides: 14. CDR3 nucleotide sequence: TGTGCCAGCAGATCGACCCCGGGACAGGTGGGATCCTACGAGCAGTACTTC. This encodes CASRSTPGQVGSYEQYF.

The chain carries TRBV6-6 and TRBJ2-7; TRBD1 is a possible D gene (5 bases). V lost 3 bases and J lost 3, with 9 bases in between. Germline CDR1 reads MNHNY; CDR2 reads SVGAGI (reference sequence). There are 13 residues in the CDR3. CDR3 protein: CASSYQGNYEQYF. The DNA of the CDR3 is TGTGCCAGCAGTTATCAGGGAAACTACGAGCAGTACTTC.

This chain connects TRBV10-3 to TRBJ1-2, with D possibly TRBD1 on 6 matching bases. The V and J ends lost 9 bases and 0 bases respectively, with 11 bases between them. This CDR3 region has 13 residues. Germline-derived CDR1 and CDR2 are ENHRY and SYGVKD. Here the CDR3 reads CAMGAETNYGYTF. The CDR3 bases are TGTGCCATGGGGGCAGAGACTAACTATGGCTACACCTTC.

The rearrangement links TRBV6-6 to TRBJ2-7; TRBD2 is a possible D gene (5 bases). V was pared by 4 bases and J by 0 bases, with 16 bases between. Germline CDR1 MNHNY, CDR2 SVGAGI (reference sequence). The CDR3 length is 16 residues. The CDR3 bases are TGTGCCAGCAGTTTCCCCGCGGGCCACAGCTCCTACGAGCAGTACTTC. Protein: CASSFPAGHSSYEQYF.

The chain carries TRBV2 and TRBJ2-4, with no clear D. Trimming removed 3 bases at V and 7 bases at J, with 13 bases between. In germline, CDR1 is SNHLY, CDR2 FYNNEI. There are 14 residues in the CDR3. The CDR3 DNA reads as TGTGCCAGCAGTGATGGCCAACCCGGGAACATTCAGTACTTC. It specifies CASSDGQPGNIQYF.

This clone was observed a single time. Within the sample, other DNA sequences also encode this same CDR3. The genes are TRBV5-4 and TRBJ2-7, with D perhaps matching TRBD2 (5 bases). The length of the CDR3 is 15 residues. Germline V gene sequence: CDR1 SGHNT, CDR2 YYREEE (reference sequence). V lost 1 base to trimming and J lost 0 bases, with 11 bases between them. CDR3 in amino acids: CASSLPGSSSYEQYF. The CDR3 region has the DNA TGTGCCAGCAGCTTGCCGGGGTCGAGCTCCTACGAGCAGTACTTC.

Details on this clone: The sample contains more than one DNA sequence encoding this CDR3. This chain joins TRBV28 and TRBJ2-5, with D hard to call. CDR3 size: 12 residues. Germline CDR1 is MDHEN and CDR2 is SYDVKM. Trimming took 6 bases from V and 5 from J, leaving 10 bases between them. The CDR3 here is CASRSSGETQYF. The CDR3 region has the DNA TGTGCCAGCAGATCGAGTGGGGAGACCCAGTACTTC.

V usage is TRBV7-3 and J usage is TRBJ2-5; 13 bases line up with TRBD2. Germline V gives CDR1 SGHTA, CDR2 FQGTGA. This CDR3 contains 15 residues. Trimming cost V 6 bases and J 5 bases; bases outside gene matches: 6. The CDR3 nucleotides read TGTGCCAGCAGTCAAGGGACTAGCGGGACCGAGACCCAGTACTTC. Its translation is CASSQGTSGTETQYF. Together with reference TRBV7-3 and TRBJ2-5, the CDR3 gives the full variable domain: GAGVSQTPSNKVTEKGKYVELRCDPISGHTALYWYRQSLGQGPEFLIYFQGTGAADDSGLPNDRFFAVRPEGSVSTLKIQRTERGDSAVYLCASSQGTSGTETQYFGPGTRLLVL.

Points on this clone: The same CDR3 also results from other DNA sequences found in this sample. The chain links TRBV7-3 to TRBJ2-2; D gene ambiguous. The CDR3 is made up of 15 amino acids. Trimming removed 2 bases from V and 0 bases from J, with 7 bases in between. Germline V lookup: CDR1 SGHTA, CDR2 FQGTGA. The CDR3 DNA follows: TGTGCCAGCAGCTTACGCCCCACGAACACCGGGGAGCTGTTTTTT. Encoded protein: CASSLRPTNTGELFF.

The rearrangement links TRBV6-1 to TRBJ1-1; D remains unclear. Trimming stripped 8 bases from V and 1 base from J, with 5 bases between. The V gene's germline CDR1 is MNHNS and CDR2 SASEGT. The CDR3 is 11 residues long. CDR3 nucleotides: TGTGCCAGCCATCGGAACACTGAAGCTTTCTTT. It encodes CASHRNTEAFF.

The rearrangement uses TRBV9 and TRBJ2-1; possibly TRBD2 for D (6 bases). Trimming removed 0 bases at V and 6 bases at J, with 13 bases between. Per the germline V gene, CDR1 is SGDLS and CDR2 is YYNGEE. The CDR3 contains 15 residues. This CDR3 reads CASSVAMEGRNEQFF. The CDR3 DNA reads TGTGCCAGCAGCGTAGCTATGGAGGGCCGCAATGAGCAGTTCTTC. Variable domain in full (rest from reference TRBV9 and TRBJ2-1): DSGVTQTPKHLITATGQRVTLRCSPRSGDLSVYWYQQSLDQGLQFLIQYYNGEERAKGNILERFSAQQFPDLHSELNLSSLELGDSALYFCASSVAMEGRNEQFFGPGTRLTVL.

The chain recombines TRBV7-9 with TRBJ2-3, with a weak D call TRBD2 (5 bases). Germline V gene sequence: CDR1 SEHNR, CDR2 FQNEAQ (reference sequence). V was trimmed by 11 bases and J by 4 bases, leaving 19 bases between them. The CDR3 runs 14 residues. As DNA, the CDR3 is TGTGCCTCCGCGCTATGGCGGGTATCAGATACGCAGTATTTT. This gives the protein CASALWRVSDTQYF. The variable domain in full, with the rest retrieved from reference TRBV7-9 and TRBJ2-3, is DTGVSQNPRHKITKRGQNVTFRCDPISEHNRLYWYRQTLGQGPEFLTYFQNEAQLEKSRLLSDRFSAERPKGSFSTLEIQRTEQGDSAMYLCASALWRVSDTQYFGPGTRLTVL.

The genes are TRBV28 and TRBJ2-5, with 9 bases matching TRBD1. CDR3 size: 17 residues. Germline CDR1 reads MDHEN; CDR2 reads SYDVKM. Trimming cost V 7 bases and J 5 bases; bases outside gene matches: 17. The DNA of the CDR3 is TGTGCCAGCACCCAACAGGGGGCGACTTGGGTAAAGGAGACCCAGTACTTC. Translated, it gives CASTQQGATWVKETQYF.

The V call is TRBV7-6, the J call TRBJ1-5, with 7 bases that match TRBD1. The CDR3 runs to 13 residues. With V trimmed by 0 bases and J by 7 bases, 0 bases remained unmatched. Germline V gene data show CDR1 as SGHVS and CDR2 as FNYEAQ. The CDR3 spells CASSLAQGQPQHF. Written as DNA, the CDR3 is TGTGCCAGCAGCTTAGCACAGGGGCAGCCCCAGCATTTT. The variable domain in full, with the rest retrieved from reference TRBV7-6 and TRBJ1-5, is GAGVSQSPRYKVTKRGQDVALRCDPISGHVSLYWYRQALGQGPEFLTYFNYEAQQDKSGLPNDRFSAERPEGSISTLTIQRTEQRDSAMYRCASSLAQGQPQHFGDGTRLSIL.

This chain connects TRBV19 to TRBJ1-2, with a weak D call TRBD1 (6 bases). The CDR3 runs to 15 residues. Germline CDR1 reads LNHDA; CDR2 reads SQIVND (reference sequence). Trimming took off 9 bases at V and 0 bases at J, with 17 bases between the two ends. The CDR3 DNA reads TGTGCCAGCTCAAGGGGGGGCGGCCCTAACTATGGCTACACCTTC. Residues: CASSRGGGPNYGYTF.

The chain uses TRBV18 and TRBJ2-7; 8 bases are shared with TRBD2. Germline V gene data show CDR1 as KGHSH and CDR2 as LQKENI. The CDR3 is made up of 15 amino acids. V was pared by 5 bases and J by 3 bases, with 9 bases of the junction left unmatched. CDR3 sequence: CASSALSGGFYEQYF. CDR3 coding DNA: TGTGCCAGCTCAGCCCTAAGCGGGGGTTTCTACGAGCAGTACTTC.

The J gene is TRBJ2-5, the V gene TRBV6-5; 9 nucleotides agree with TRBD1. V shed 6 bases and J 5 bases; nucleotides not matched to a gene: 7. The germline V gene encodes CDR1 MNHEY and CDR2 SVGAGI. This CDR3 spans 14 amino acids. DNA for the CDR3: TGTGCCAGCAGGTTACAGGGGGCGAAGGAGACCCAGTACTTC. Its translation: CASRLQGAKETQYF.

This chain joins TRBV19 and TRBJ1-1, with D possibly TRBD1 on 5 matching bases. V was shortened by 7 bases and J by 1 base, with 7 bases between the two germline ends. The CDR3 has 12 residues. The germline CDR1 and CDR2 sequences are LNHDA and SQIVND (reference sequence). DNA of the CDR3: TGTGCCAGTATCGGACAGAACACTGAAGCTTTCTTT. Protein sequence: CASIGQNTEAFF.

The CDR3 nucleotides are TGTGCCAGCAGCCAACAGGGACAGGGCGGGAATGAGCAGTTCTTC. Its translation: CASSQQGQGGNEQFF. The rearrangement uses TRBV7-3 and TRBJ2-1, with 9 bases aligning to TRBD1. The CDR3 loop spans 15 amino acids. The V gene end was trimmed by 5 bases and the J gene end by 7 bases; junction bases not matched to a gene: 9. Germline loops: CDR1 SGHTA, CDR2 FQGTGA.